These 22 T cell receptor beta chains came from one sample sequenced in a study of blood T cell repertoires in COVID-19. Some clones are missing from TCRdb's copy, which holds only in-frame ones; the method was immunoSEQ multiplex PCR. The sample consists of roughly 49,000 clones, roughly 89% of them appearing once. The sample taken for sequencing was peripheral blood. These TCRs come from a man in his 60s with active COVID-19.

The chain combines TRBV23-1 with TRBJ2-4, with TRBD2 matching over 9 bases. TRBV23-1 is recorded as an ORF, its role being uncertain. Germline trimming cut 10 bases from V and 1 base from J; bases unmatched to any gene: 8. This CDR3 comprises 15 residues. The CDR3 loop reads CAIFSGSGAKNIQYF. The CDR3 bases are TGCGCCATCTTTAGCGGGAGTGGGGCCAAAAACATTCAGTACTTC.

The chain is built from TRBV19 and TRBJ1-3; 7 positions match TRBD1. From germline, CDR1 is LNHDA and CDR2 SQIVND (reference sequence). CDR3 length: 14 amino acids. The V gene end was trimmed by 6 bases and the J gene end by 8 bases; junction bases not matched to a gene: 10. CDR3 sequence: CASRAPTGTYTIYF. The CDR3 region has the DNA TGTGCCAGTAGAGCCCCGACAGGGACGTACACCATATATTTT.

This chain uses TRBV6-2 or TRBV6-3 with TRBJ1-4, with D maybe TRBD1 (5 bases). V lost 6 bases and J 4 bases, leaving 15 bases between the germline ends. The CDR3 has 15 residues. CDR1 and CDR2 (germline): MNHEY, SVGEGT. The CDR3 DNA reads TGTGCCAGCAGCGGTCCGGGACTGATTAATGAAAAACTGTTTTTT. Its translation is CASSGPGLINEKLFF.

The chain has TRBV9 and TRBJ2-7; TRBD2 agrees at 10 bases. The CDR3 covers 15 residues. Per germline, CDR1 SGDLS and CDR2 YYNGEE. Trimming removed 0 bases from V and 5 bases from J; junction bases left unmatched: 5. CDR3 protein: CASSVGLGLAHEQYF. CDR3 sequence (DNA): TGTGCCAGCAGCGTAGGTCTGGGACTAGCGCACGAGCAGTACTTC.

V and J are TRBV4-3 and TRBJ2-5, with 13 nucleotides matching TRBD2. This CDR3 has 15 amino acids. In germline, CDR1 is LGHNA, CDR2 YSLEER. The V segment lost 7 bases and the J segment 4 bases; nucleotides outside the gene matches: 6. The CDR3 nucleotides read TGCGCCAGCACCTTAACTAGCGGGAGGGCAGAGACCCAGTACTTC. Amino acid sequence: CASTLTSGRAETQYF.

This chain uses TRBV9 with TRBJ1-2, with 9 bases matching TRBD1. The length of the CDR3 is 15 residues. V lost 0 bases to trimming and J lost 8 bases; unmatched junction nucleotides: 8. Germline CDR1 SGDLS, CDR2 YYNGEE. The CDR3 sequence: CASSVEVGTGLGYTF. The DNA of the CDR3 is TGTGCCAGCAGCGTAGAGGTCGGGACAGGGCTGGGCTACACCTTC.

CDR3 residues: CASSQAARQGNTEAFF. The CDR3 DNA sequence: TGTGCCAGCAGCCAAGCCGCGAGACAGGGGAACACTGAAGCTTTCTTT. V usage is TRBV4-2 and J usage is TRBJ1-1, with 7 bases lining up with TRBD1. This CDR3 has 16 residues. Losses at the gene ends were 1 base for V and 1 base for J; bases not matched to a gene: 6. Germline CDR1 and CDR2: LGHNA and YNFKEQ.

The chain links TRBV29-1 to TRBJ2-3, with 7 positions matching TRBD1. The V gene end was trimmed by 1 base and the J gene end by 4 bases; junction bases not matched to a gene: 5. CDR1 and CDR2 (germline): SQVTM, ANQGSEA. The CDR3 loop spans 14 amino acids. The CDR3 nucleotides are TGCAGCGTTGAAGGGTTACAGGGGCCAGATACGCAGTATTTT. Amino acids: CSVEGLQGPDTQYF.

This clone was seen only once. This chain links TRBV9 with TRBJ2-7; D unresolved. V was clipped by 0 bases and J by 7 bases, with 14 bases between them. The V gene's germline CDR1 is SGDLS and CDR2 YYNGEE. The CDR3 covers 14 residues. The chain's CDR3 is CASSVVDSAGEQYF. Here the CDR3 DNA reads TGTGCCAGCAGCGTAGTAGACTCCGCTGGGGAGCAGTACTTC.

This clone has a single count. The chain is built from TRBV28 and TRBJ2-3, with a possible D match to TRBD1 (5 bases). The V end was cut by 4 bases, the J end by 10 bases, with 18 bases between. Looked up from germline, CDR1 is MDHEN and CDR2 is SYDVKM. The CDR3 consists of 14 residues. CDR3 DNA sequence: TGTGCCAGCAGTTCCATTCGCAGGGCGCTATCGCAGTATTTT. Translating it yields CASSSIRRALSQYF.

This sequence joins TRBV18 and TRBJ2-5; TRBD2 agrees at 15 bases. The junction had 3 bases not matched to a gene; V was cut back by 2 bases and J by 5 bases. CDR1 is KGHSH and CDR2 is LQKENI in the germline V gene. The CDR3 is made up of 16 amino acids. The DNA for the CDR3 is TGTGCCAGCTCACCAGGACTAGCGGGAGGGCCGGAGACCCAGTACTTC. Encoded protein: CASSPGLAGGPETQYF.

The chain joins TRBV7-9 to TRBJ1-4; 9 nucleotides agree with TRBD1. This CDR3 has 14 residues. Germline loops: CDR1 SEHNR, CDR2 FQNEAQ (reference sequence). V was pared by 2 bases and J by 7 bases, with 2 bases of the junction left unmatched. The CDR3 DNA reads TGTGCCAGCAGCTTAAGGACAGGGGCTGAAAAACTGTTTTTT. The encoded protein is CASSLRTGAEKLFF.

V gene TRBV4-1 combines with J gene TRBJ2-7, with 11 nucleotides matching TRBD2. V was clipped by 4 bases and J by 4 bases; unmatched bases: 12. Germline CDR1 is MGHRA and CDR2 is YSYEKL. This CDR3 has 17 residues. The CDR3 loop reads CASSPSETSGNGYEQYF. The DNA of the CDR3 is TGCGCCAGCAGCCCCTCGGAGACTAGCGGGAACGGATACGAGCAGTACTTC.

J is TRBJ2-4 and V is TRBV5-1, with D maybe TRBD1 (7 bases). V was shortened by 4 bases and J by 0 bases, with 11 bases between the two germline ends. The germline V gene has CDR1 SGHRS and CDR2 YFSETQ. CDR3 length: 15 amino acids. In DNA form, the CDR3 reads TGCGCCAGCAGCGGAGGGACAGTAGCCAAAAACATTCAGTACTTC. This sequence encodes CASSGGTVAKNIQYF. The variable domain in full, completed from reference TRBV5-1 and TRBJ2-4, reads KAGVTQTPRYLIKTRGQQVTLSCSPISGHRSVSWYQQTPGQGLQFLFEYFSETQRNKGNFPGRFSGRQFSNSRSEMNVSTLELGDSALYLCASSGGTVAKNIQYFGAGTRLSVL.

The gene calls are TRBV6-5 and TRBJ1-4; D not certain. Germline CDR1 is MNHEY and CDR2 is SVGAGI. The CDR3 totals 13 residues. V gave up 5 bases and J gave up 0 bases, with 4 bases separating them. The CDR3 region is CASSPTTNEKLFF. The CDR3 DNA sequence: TGTGCCAGCAGTCCTACAACTAATGAAAAACTGTTTTTT.

The gene calls are TRBV3-1 (or the pseudogene TRBV3-2) and TRBJ2-5; D might be TRBD1 (6 bases). Germline V lookup: CDR1 LGHDT, CDR2 YNNKEL (reference sequence). The CDR3 consists of 14 residues. Trimming pared 3 bases from V and 5 bases from J, leaving 13 bases between. The CDR3 loop is CASSHTTGLETQYF. CDR3 nucleotide sequence: TGTGCCAGCAGCCACACAACAGGGCTCGAGACCCAGTACTTC.

The rearrangement uses TRBV5-1 and TRBJ2-7; TRBD1 matches at 12 bases. Germline loops: CDR1 SGHRS, CDR2 YFSETQ. CDR3 length: 14 residues. The V segment lost 5 bases and the J segment 6 bases; nucleotides outside the gene matches: 6. The DNA of the CDR3 is TGCGCCAGCAGTGCCGGGACAGGGGGCTTCGAGCAGTACTTC. Protein product: CASSAGTGGFEQYF. The full variable domain, rest sourced from reference TRBV5-1 and TRBJ2-7, is KAGVTQTPRYLIKTRGQQVTLSCSPISGHRSVSWYQQTPGQGLQFLFEYFSETQRNKGNFPGRFSGRQFSNSRSEMNVSTLELGDSALYLCASSAGTGGFEQYFGPGTRLTVT.

The chain combines TRBV20-1 with TRBJ2-3; D is undetermined. V was clipped by 3 bases and J by 1 base, with 5 bases between them. The CDR3 spans 12 residues. Germline assignment: CDR1 DFQATT and CDR2 SNEGSKA (reference sequence). The DNA of the CDR3 is TGCAGTGCTAGTCTAGGCACAGATACGCAGTATTTT. Protein sequence: CSASLGTDTQYF.

The chain recombines TRBV30 with TRBJ1-4, with D possibly TRBD1 on 5 matching bases. V was clipped by 1 base and J by 8 bases, with 11 bases between them. The germline V gene encodes CDR1 GTSNPN and CDR2 SVGIG (reference sequence). The CDR3 is 13 amino acids. CDR3 region: CAWSGPGLEKLFF. The DNA for the CDR3 is TGTGCCTGGAGTGGTCCAGGGTTGGAAAAACTGTTTTTT.

The chain couples TRBV9 to TRBJ2-7, with TRBD1 matching over 10 bases. The germline CDR1 and CDR2 sequences are SGDLS and YYNGEE. CDR3 length equals 15 residues. The ends lost 0 bases at V and 2 bases at J; junction bases unmatched: 2. The CDR3 sequence is CASSVGGQGAYEQYF. CDR3 DNA: TGTGCCAGCAGCGTAGGTGGACAGGGGGCCTACGAGCAGTACTTC.

V and J are TRBV18 and TRBJ2-3; 7 bases line up with TRBD2. This CDR3 region has 14 residues. With 3 bases clipped from V and 5 bases from J, the junction kept 5 bases outside the gene matches. The germline CDR1 and CDR2 sequences are KGHSH and LQKENI. In DNA form, the CDR3 reads TGTGCCAGCTCACCGCGGACTAGTGGAGATACGCAGTATTTT. Protein sequence: CASSPRTSGDTQYF.

This clone has a handful of counts. The chain carries TRBV7-9 and TRBJ1-2, with D perhaps TRBD1 (5 bases). The CDR3 runs 16 residues. Germline CDR1 reads SEHNR; CDR2 reads FQNEAQ (reference sequence). The V gene lost 5 bases and the J gene lost 8 bases, with 24 bases spanning the gap. DNA of the CDR3: TGTGCCAGCAGCCCAGGTCCGGAAAGGGGACTGGTGGGCTACACCTTC. Protein: CASSPGPERGLVGYTF.